The 23 T cell receptor beta chains below were found in one sample sequenced in a study of identical twins. TCRdb itself ran the 5' RACE reads through MiXCR, one entry per CDR3 protein. In the table there are 1.5 million or so distinct CDR3 sequences, around 33% of which are singletons. Sequenced sample: cord blood. The source of these receptors is a newborn girl in good health.

Only a few counts were recorded for this clonotype. The V gene is TRBV27, the J gene TRBJ1-2, with D unresolved. The germline V gene encodes CDR1 MNHEY and CDR2 SMNVEV (reference sequence). The CDR3 length is 13 residues. Deletions cut 3 bases from V and 6 bases from J, with 11 bases between. The CDR3 is CASSFKAADGYTF. CDR3 bases: TGTGCCAGCAGTTTTAAGGCAGCGGATGGCTACACCTTC.

The rearrangement links TRBV11-2 to TRBJ2-5, with D tentatively TRBD1 or TRBD2 (6 bases each). Germline loops: CDR1 SGHAT, CDR2 FQNNGV. This CDR3 spans 16 amino acids. Trimming cost V 5 bases and J 11 bases, with 27 bases left between them. The CDR3 is CASSPLGGRVDNEQYF. The CDR3 DNA reads as TGTGCCAGCAGCCCCCTTGGGGGGCGCGTGGACAATGAGCAGTACTTC.

In its sample, this clonotype was seen a few times. The gene calls are TRBV6-5 and TRBJ2-1; D is undetermined. Germline lookup yields CDR1 MNHEY and CDR2 SVGAGI. The CDR3 totals 17 residues. V was pared by 4 bases and J by 5 bases, with 21 bases between. In nucleotides, the CDR3 is TGTGCCAGCAGTTCGACATACCCTTTGGCGATAAACAATGAGCAGTTCTTC. This sequence encodes CASSSTYPLAINNEQFF.

The chain recombines TRBV4-2 with TRBJ1-1, with no clear D. Germline CDR1 reads LGHNA; CDR2 reads YNFKEQ. The germline V and J ends were trimmed by 0 bases and 0 bases, with 11 bases remaining between them. This CDR3 is 16 amino acids long. This CDR3 is CASSQDRPALNTEAFF. The CDR3 DNA sequence: TGTGCCAGCAGCCAAGATCGTCCGGCTTTGAACACTGAAGCTTTCTTT.

The chain uses TRBV6-1 and TRBJ1-2; 10 bases map to TRBD1. After removal of 4 bases from V and 0 bases from J, the junction contained 5 bases not matched to a gene. The CDR3 runs to 16 residues. Germline V gene data show CDR1 as MNHNS and CDR2 as SASEGT. The CDR3 DNA reads TGTGCCAGCAGTGGGGACAGGGGCCCATCTAACTATGGCTACACCTTC. Its translation is CASSGDRGPSNYGYTF.

This chain connects TRBV19 to TRBJ2-1; no clear D. Germline CDR1 reads LNHDA; CDR2 reads SQIVND (reference sequence). The CDR3 extends over 13 amino acids. V dropped 3 bases and J dropped 2 bases, with 5 bases sitting between them. The CDR3 here is CASSISPYNEQFF. CDR3 in DNA: TGTGCCAGTAGTATTTCGCCCTACAATGAGCAGTTCTTC. The complete variable domain, with remaining parts taken from reference TRBV19 and TRBJ2-1, reads DGGITQSPKYLFRKEGQNVTLSCEQNLNHDAMYWYRQDPGQGLRLIYYSQIVNDFQKGDIAEGYSVSREKKESFPLTVTSAQKNPTAFYLCASSISPYNEQFFGPGTRLTVL.

As regards this clonotype: This sequence may be a read error, since a much larger clone differs from it by one base. V gene TRBV21-1 combines with J gene TRBJ1-2. TRBV21-1 is a known pseudogene. The CDR3 covers 18 residues. CDR3 bases: TGTGCCAGCAGCAACGGCGAATCGATAGGGAGCGGCAACTATGGCTACACCTTC. Residues: CASSNGESIGSGNYGYTF.

This clonotype was recorded a few times. The chain has TRBV10-3 and TRBJ1-2; 10 bases align to TRBD1. The CDR3 loop spans 13 amino acids. Germline V lookup: CDR1 ENHRY, CDR2 SYGVKD. Germline trimming cut 8 bases from V and 4 bases from J; bases unmatched to any gene: 4. The CDR3 coding sequence is TGTGCCATCGCAGGACAGGGGGGCTATGGCTACACCTTC. Its protein is CAIAGQGGYGYTF.

CDR3 region: CASSLGDRPSGYTF. The CDR3 DNA reads as TGTGCCAGCAGTTTGGGAGACAGGCCGTCCGGCTACACCTTC. The chain recombines TRBV28 with TRBJ1-2; a possible D gene is TRBD1 (6 bases). Germline V lookup: CDR1 MDHEN, CDR2 SYDVKM. Trimming took 3 bases from V and 8 from J, leaving 16 bases between them. The CDR3 has 14 residues.

This clonotype was found many times. The rearrangement joins TRBV28 to TRBJ1-2; D uncertain. CDR1 MDHEN and CDR2 SYDVKM come from the germline V gene. The V and J ends lost 3 bases and 2 bases respectively, with 13 bases between them. The CDR3 extends over 15 amino acids. The CDR3 bases are TGTGCCAGCAGTTTCGGAGGGCGCCAGAACTATGGCTACACCTTC. It translates to CASSFGGRQNYGYTF.

There are a few counts of this clonotype. The chain uses TRBV27 and TRBJ2-7; possibly TRBD1 or TRBD2 for D (5 bases each). The CDR3 loop spans 18 amino acids. Trimming left V 4 bases short and J 7 bases short, with 29 bases between. Germline assignment: CDR1 MNHEY and CDR2 SMNVEV (reference sequence). CDR3 residues: CASSSRFGPRALTGEQYF. In DNA, the CDR3 is TGTGCCAGCAGTTCCCGATTCGGGCCCAGGGCCCTTACGGGAGAGCAGTACTTC.

This clonotype came up a few times. CDR3 in amino acids: CSATPSASNEQFF. The CDR3 nucleotides are TGCAGTGCTACTCCGTCTGCAAGCAATGAGCAGTTCTTC. The chain joins TRBV20-1 to TRBJ2-1; D remains unclear. Between the trimmed V and J ends, which lost 4 bases and 6 bases, there was a span of 13 bases. Germline CDR1 and CDR2: DFQATT and SNEGSKA (reference sequence). The CDR3 runs to 13 residues.

J is TRBJ1-5 and V is TRBV20-1; no definite D call. V shed 6 bases and J shed 0 bases, with 15 bases lying between them. The length of the CDR3 is 15 residues. Germline V gives CDR1 DFQATT, CDR2 SNEGSKA (reference sequence). CDR3 DNA sequence: TGCAGTGCCCCTCCCGTCGACGCTAGCAATCAGCCCCAGCATTTT. It yields the protein CSAPPVDASNQPQHF.

A few counts support this clonotype. This rearrangement joins TRBV28 to TRBJ2-3; TRBD2 matches 9 bases. Looked up from germline, CDR1 is MDHEN and CDR2 is SYDVKM. CDR3 size: 15 residues. With 3 bases clipped from V and 6 bases from J, the junction kept 7 bases outside the gene matches. CDR3 DNA: TGTGCCAGCAGTTTCTGGCTAGCGGGAAGGGATACGCAGTATTTT. It yields the protein CASSFWLAGRDTQYF.

Comment on this clonotype: Here the CDR3 omits its conserved ending phenylalanine or tryptophan, so a read error is the likely source. The chain links TRBV6-1 to TRBJ1-2, with D unclear. The CDR3 spans 13 residues. Trimming removed 3 bases at V and 3 bases at J, with 8 bases between. Germline-derived CDR1 and CDR2 are MNHNS and SASEGT. In DNA form, the CDR3 reads TGTGCCAGCAGTGAGAAGGGCGACTATGGCTACACCTCC. It codes for CASSEKGDYGYTS.

Of note for this clonotype: The germline gene is not matched at one end of the junction; a read error may be the cause. The rearrangement joins TRBV6-2 or TRBV6-3 to TRBJ2-5; D remains ambiguous. The last part of the DNA fits TRBJ2-7 better; the J call may be wrong. Per the germline V gene, CDR1 is MNHEY and CDR2 is SVGEGT. There are 11 residues in the CDR3. CDR3: CVSSYSYEQYF. Here the CDR3 DNA reads TGTGTCAGCAGTTACAGTTACGAGCAGTACTTC.

A few counts support this clonotype. V gene TRBV28 combines with J gene TRBJ2-2, with D possibly TRBD1 on 5 matching bases. Germline CDR1 reads MDHEN; CDR2 reads SYDVKM. Between the trimmed V and J ends, which lost 2 bases and 2 bases, there was a span of 9 bases. The CDR3 extends over 15 amino acids. The DNA of the CDR3 is TGTGCCAGCAGTTTACAGGGTACCAACACCGGGGAGCTGTTTTTT. Residues: CASSLQGTNTGELFF.

The chain recombines TRBV4-2 with TRBJ2-5, with no clear D. Trimming pared 0 bases from V and 3 bases from J, leaving 14 bases between. Germline-derived CDR1 and CDR2 are LGHNA and YNFKEQ. The CDR3 consists of 16 residues. The CDR3 nucleotides read TGTGCCAGCAGCCAAGACAACCCGGGCCTGGAAGAGACCCAGTACTTC. Its protein product is CASSQDNPGLEETQYF.

This chain connects TRBV29-1 to TRBJ2-5, with 10 positions matching TRBD2. Germline lookup yields CDR1 SQVTM and CDR2 ANQGSEA. V lost 0 bases and J lost 11; bases outside the gene matches: 12. CDR3 length: 15 amino acids. CDR3 DNA: TGCAGCGTTGAAGATCCTAGCGGGAGTGGGTATGAGCAGTACTTC. Translated, it gives CSVEDPSGSGYEQYF.

For this clonotype: This may arise from a read error, as a much more abundant clone is one base away. The chain employs TRBV4-1 and TRBJ2-1; the match to TRBD1 covers 7 bases. The CDR3 runs 13 residues. CDR1 and CDR2 (germline): MGHRA, YSYEKL. CDR3 nucleotide sequence: TGCGTCAGCAGCCTAGGGACAGCCAACAGGCAGTTCTTC. This sequence encodes CVSSLGTANRQFF.

CDR3 sequence: CASSSGMNYGYTF. CDR3 DNA: TGTGCCAGCAGTTCAGGGATGAACTATGGCTACACCTTC. V and J are TRBV28 and TRBJ1-2; weak D call: TRBD1 (5 bases). The CDR3 is 13 amino acids. V was clipped by 4 bases and J by 2 bases, with 8 bases between them. Germline assignment: CDR1 MDHEN and CDR2 SYDVKM.

J is TRBJ2-3 and V is TRBV20-1, with D perhaps matching TRBD2 (5 bases). The CDR3 has 15 residues. Germline values: CDR1 DFQATT, CDR2 SNEGSKA (reference sequence). The germline V and J ends were trimmed by 1 base and 4 bases, with 15 bases remaining between them. CDR3 in DNA: TGCAGTGCTAGAGCTCGAGGGTGGAGGCCAGATACGCAGTATTTT. As protein: CSARARGWRPDTQYF.

The rearrangement joins TRBV7-9 to TRBJ1-5; weak D call: TRBD1 (5 bases). The germline V and J ends were trimmed by 1 base and 3 bases, with 16 bases remaining between them. CDR1 is SEHNR and CDR2 is FQNEAQ in the germline V gene (reference sequence). The CDR3 is made up of 17 amino acids. As DNA, the CDR3 is TGTGCCAGCAGCTTAGGGGGCAGGGAGGAGGCCAATCAGCCCCAGCATTTT. Protein product: CASSLGGREEANQPQHF.